These 24 T cell receptor beta chains came from one sample sequenced in a study of CD8 T cells in Susac syndrome. Reverse transcription of roughly 0.5 to 1 ug RNA was carried out with random hexamers. Via MiXCR, TCRdb re-called the immunoSEQ multiplex PCR reads, giving one row per CDR3 protein. The table records approximately 100,000 distinct CDR3 sequences, roughly 92% of them present only once. The sample comprised CD8+ T cells from PBMCs. These TCRs come from a human donor in good health.

The CDR3 is CASSPQAGPPKIAGGPDNVLTF. CDR3 sequence (DNA): TGTGCCAGCAGCCCGCAAGCCGGACCACCCAAAATAGCGGGAGGGCCGGACAACGTCCTGACTTTC. V usage is TRBV3-1 and J usage is TRBJ2-6; 11 bases match TRBD2. CDR1 and CDR2 (germline): LGHDT, YNNKEL (reference sequence). V shed 4 bases and J 9 bases; nucleotides not matched to a gene: 26. The CDR3 loop spans 22 amino acids.

This chain connects TRBV19 to TRBJ1-2; TRBD1 might be the D (5 bases). Looked up from germline, CDR1 is LNHDA and CDR2 is SQIVND (reference sequence). The CDR3 sequence is 14 residues long. Trimming took off 10 bases at V and 6 bases at J, with 21 bases between the two ends. CDR3 region: CAIGTGRRRDGYTF. DNA of the CDR3: TGTGCCATCGGGACGGGACGGAGACGGGATGGCTACACCTTC.

J is TRBJ1-1 and V is TRBV19; 12 bases map to TRBD1. CDR3 length: 14 residues. The V gene end was trimmed by 6 bases and the J gene end by 4 bases; junction bases not matched to a gene: 3. Germline CDR1 reads LNHDA; CDR2 reads SQIVND (reference sequence). The CDR3 protein is CASSVGQGATEAFF. CDR3 nucleotide sequence: TGTGCCAGTAGCGTGGGACAGGGGGCCACTGAAGCTTTCTTT.

V and J are TRBV5-4 and TRBJ2-5, with 11 bases identical to TRBD1. Trimming at V came to 6 bases and at J to 7 bases, leaving 8 bases not matched to a gene. Looked up from germline, CDR1 is SGHNT and CDR2 is YYREEE (reference sequence). The CDR3 spans 14 residues. The CDR3 sequence is CASIPGQGATTQYF. The CDR3 region has the DNA TGTGCCAGCATCCCTGGACAGGGGGCCACGACCCAGTACTTC.

The V call is TRBV4-1, the J call TRBJ2-7; the match to TRBD2 covers 14 bases. This CDR3 has 15 residues. With 4 bases clipped from V and 6 bases from J, the junction kept 5 bases outside the gene matches. Germline-derived CDR1 and CDR2 are MGHRA and YSYEKL. DNA for the CDR3: TGCGCCAGCAGCCCCGGGACTAGCGGGGGCGCCGAGCAGTACTTC. Translating gives CASSPGTSGGAEQYF.

The chain has TRBV7-2 and TRBJ1-5; D gene uncertain. This CDR3 is built from 15 residues. V lost 2 bases to trimming and J lost 3 bases, with 11 bases between them. The germline CDR1 and CDR2 sequences are SGHTA and FQGNSA. The CDR3 spells CASSLFSSANQPQHF. DNA of the CDR3: TGTGCCAGCAGCTTATTTTCGTCCGCCAATCAGCCCCAGCATTTT.

This clonotype has only one observation. V gene TRBV3-1 combines with J gene TRBJ1-2; possibly TRBD1 for D (5 bases). This CDR3 is built from 15 residues. The germline CDR1 and CDR2 sequences are LGHDT and YNNKEL (reference sequence). V lost 1 base to trimming and J lost 4 bases, with 13 bases between them. CDR3 DNA: TGTGCCAGCAGCCAAGCTCGCAGGGTAAGCTATGGCTACACCTTC. This encodes CASSQARRVSYGYTF.

J is TRBJ2-1 and V is TRBV9; perhaps D is TRBD1 or TRBD2 (5 bases each). Deletions cut 3 bases from V and 3 bases from J, with 16 bases between. The germline CDR1 and CDR2 sequences are SGDLS and YYNGEE. The CDR3 runs 16 residues. This CDR3 is CASSDDRLGDYNEQFF. DNA for the CDR3: TGTGCCAGCAGCGACGATCGCCTGGGGGACTACAATGAGCAGTTCTTC.

This rearrangement joins TRBV7-3 to TRBJ2-1, with D possibly matching TRBD2 (5 bases). This CDR3 has 13 amino acids. Germline CDR1 and CDR2: SGHTA and FQGTGA. Trimming left V 5 bases short and J 6 bases short, with 11 bases between. CDR3 DNA sequence: TGTGCCAGCAGCACCGGGGATTTCAATGAGCAGTTCTTC. As protein: CASSTGDFNEQFF. Full variable domain (missing parts from reference TRBV7-3 and TRBJ2-1): GAGVSQTPSNKVTEKGKYVELRCDPISGHTALYWYRQSLGQGPEFLIYFQGTGAADDSGLPNDRFFAVRPEGSVSTLKIQRTERGDSAVYLCASSTGDFNEQFFGPGTRLTVL.

V and J are TRBV20-1 and TRBJ2-6; D ambiguous. CDR1 DFQATT and CDR2 SNEGSKA come from the germline V gene (reference sequence). CDR3 length equals 12 residues. V lost 6 bases to trimming and J lost 1 base, with 4 bases between them. The CDR3 DNA reads as TGCAGTGCCCCTTCTGGGGCCAACGTCCTGACTTTC. The encoded protein is CSAPSGANVLTF.

The V call is TRBV27, the J call TRBJ1-2; 9 bases fit TRBD1. Losses at the gene ends were 8 bases for V and 2 bases for J; bases not matched to a gene: 0. Germline V gene sequence: CDR1 MNHEY, CDR2 SMNVEV (reference sequence). CDR3 length: 12 residues. CDR3 amino acids: CASGTGNYGYTF. For the CDR3, the DNA is TGTGCCAGCGGGACAGGGAACTATGGCTACACCTTC.

This chain links TRBV6-6 with TRBJ2-6; D gene unclear. Between the trimmed V and J ends, which lost 6 bases and 2 bases, there was a span of 11 bases. Germline V gene data show CDR1 as MNHNY and CDR2 as SVGAGI (reference sequence). CDR3 length: 15 residues. The CDR3 reads CASSHRDAGANVLTF. DNA of the CDR3: TGTGCCAGCAGCCACCGTGACGCTGGGGCCAACGTCCTGACTTTC.

This sequence joins TRBV20-1 and TRBJ1-1, with a weak D call TRBD1 (5 bases). CDR1 DFQATT and CDR2 SNEGSKA come from the germline V gene (reference sequence). Trimming removed 5 bases from V and 3 bases from J, with 13 bases in between. The CDR3 loop spans 13 amino acids. The CDR3 is CSAPKTDHTEAFF. For the CDR3, the DNA is TGCAGTGCTCCTAAGACAGACCACACTGAAGCTTTCTTT.

The rearrangement links TRBV4-3 to TRBJ1-2, with 9 bases aligning to TRBD1. Germline V CDR1 and CDR2: LGHNA, YSLEER. The length of the CDR3 is 15 residues. V lost 3 bases, J lost 3 bases, and 5 bases stayed unmatched. Written as DNA, the CDR3 is TGCGCCAGCAGCCACCACAGGGGGCTCGACTATGGCTACACCTTC. This codes for CASSHHRGLDYGYTF.

The chain is built from TRBV29-1 and TRBJ2-5; the D gene is possibly TRBD1 (6 bases). The CDR3 runs 15 residues. Looked up from germline, CDR1 is SQVTM and CDR2 is ANQGSEA. V lost 4 bases and J 4 bases, leaving 19 bases between the germline ends. The CDR3 is CSVGSLGAGGETQYF. The CDR3 coding sequence is TGCAGCGTTGGTAGCTTGGGGGCCGGTGGAGAGACCCAGTACTTC.

V usage is TRBV5-5 and J usage is TRBJ2-7; D is undetermined. Trimming pared 4 bases from V and 0 bases from J, leaving 5 bases between. The germline gives CDR1 SGHKS, CDR2 YYEKEE (reference sequence). The CDR3 has 12 residues. The CDR3 loop reads CASSVSSYEQYF. The CDR3 bases are TGTGCCAGCAGCGTTAGCTCCTACGAGCAGTACTTC.

This clonotype has just a few counts. DNA of the CDR3: TGTGCCAGCGGGTTCTCTGGGGCCAACGTCCTGACTTTC. Its protein is CASGFSGANVLTF. The chain couples TRBV6-2 or TRBV6-3 to TRBJ2-6; no clear D gene. Germline CDR1 and CDR2: MNHEY and SVGEGT. This CDR3 region has 13 residues. Deletions cut 8 bases from V and 0 bases from J, with 5 bases between.

The rearrangement joins TRBV7-9 to TRBJ1-5, with 10 bases identical to TRBD1. Trimming removed 4 bases from V and 5 bases from J; junction bases left unmatched: 2. Germline V gives CDR1 SEHNR, CDR2 FQNEAQ (reference sequence). CDR3 length equals 14 residues. CDR3 region: CASSSTGGDQPQHF. CDR3 nucleotide sequence: TGTGCCAGCAGCTCGACAGGGGGCGATCAGCCCCAGCATTTT.

This chain connects TRBV12-3 or TRBV12-4 to TRBJ2-3; D is unclear. The CDR3 runs 12 residues. V was cut by 4 bases and J by 8 bases, with 10 bases left in between. CDR3 DNA sequence: TGTGCCAGCAGTTCCCCCCAGACTACGCAGTATTTT. It encodes CASSSPQTTQYF.

The J gene is TRBJ1-1, the V gene TRBV29-1; TRBD1 is a possible D gene (6 bases). The V gene lost 3 bases and the J gene lost 1 base, with 9 bases spanning the gap. This CDR3 is built from 13 residues. CDR1 and CDR2 (germline): SQVTM, ANQGSEA. The CDR3 is CSVERGGNTEAFF. As DNA, the CDR3 is TGCAGCGTTGAGCGAGGGGGGAACACTGAAGCTTTCTTT.

On this clonotype itself: One end of the junction fails to match germline, which may point to a read error. The CDR3 nucleotides are TGCAGTGCTAGCAGGGAGGCTGGAAACATCATATATTTT. Amino acids: CSASREAGNIIYF. The gene calls are TRBV20-1 and TRBJ1-3; a weak D match, TRBD1 (5 bases). CDR3 length equals 13 residues. Germline values: CDR1 DFQATT, CDR2 SNEGSKA (reference sequence).

The chain recombines TRBV19 with TRBJ1-5, with a possible D match to TRBD1 (5 bases). Germline CDR1 reads LNHDA; CDR2 reads SQIVND (reference sequence). The CDR3 is made up of 18 amino acids. The V gene lost 0 bases and the J gene lost 2 bases, with 17 bases spanning the gap. As DNA, the CDR3 is TGTGCCAGTAGTATAGAGCCTAGAACGGGGCCGGGCAATCAGCCCCAGCATTTT. Residues: CASSIEPRTGPGNQPQHF. Drawing the rest from reference TRBV19 and TRBJ1-5, the complete variable domain is DGGITQSPKYLFRKEGQNVTLSCEQNLNHDAMYWYRQDPGQGLRLIYYSQIVNDFQKGDIAEGYSVSREKKESFPLTVTSAQKNPTAFYLCASSIEPRTGPGNQPQHFGDGTRLSIL.

The gene calls are TRBV9 and TRBJ2-2; D uncertain. From germline, CDR1 is SGDLS and CDR2 YYNGEE. Trimming took 0 bases from V and 2 from J, leaving 5 bases between them. There are 14 residues in the CDR3. For the CDR3, the DNA is TGTGCCAGCAGCGTAGCCGGAAACACCGGGGAGCTGTTTTTT. The encoded protein is CASSVAGNTGELFF.

This rearrangement joins TRBV7-2 to TRBJ2-7; 13 bases align to TRBD2. V trimming: 5 bases; J trimming: 10 bases; junction bases outside the gene matches: 14. CDR1 and CDR2 (germline): SGHTA, FQGNSA. There are 16 residues in the CDR3. The CDR3 sequence: CASSLQLAGGNSNQYF. Here the CDR3 DNA reads TGTGCCAGCAGCCTCCAACTAGCGGGGGGGAATAGTAACCAGTACTTC.